The T cell receptor (beta chain) under discussion was sequenced for a study of low-dose radiotherapy and immunotherapy resistance in tumors. Study-wide context: Radiation delivery to Cohort 1 consisted of 0.5 Gy per fraction every 2 weeks, summing to 6.5 Gy. Every day for four cycles from cycle 1 day 1, patients took 300 mg of oral aspirin.

TRAV- and TRBV-specific primers primed first-strand cDNA, covering alpha and beta chains. The TCRs were subjected to amplification over roughly 18 PCR cycles employing a constant-region primer in conjunction with a V-primer adapter. MiXCR, run by TCRdb on the reads, gives a single entry per CDR3 protein. The sample records tens of thousands of distinct CDR3 sequences, 9.4% being singletons. In its sample, this clonotype was seen many times. The CDR3 loop spans 15 amino acids. Unmatched junction bases numbered 11, after V lost 0 bases and J lost 8 bases. Germline V gene sequence: CDR1 DFQATT, CDR2 SNEGSKA (reference sequence). Time point in this sample: before trial treatment. It was nivolumab, ipilimumab, aspirin, low-dose cyclophosphamide and low-dose radiotherapy that donors received.

The input for sequencing was PBMCs, taken before treatment. The chain recombines TRBV20-1 with TRBJ1-2; 8 bases fit TRBD1. This receptor was obtained from a male donor with prostate cancer. The CDR3 DNA sequence: TGCAGTGCTAGAGATCTCGACAGGGGATATGACGGCTACACCTTC. The encoded protein is CSARDLDRGYDGYTF.